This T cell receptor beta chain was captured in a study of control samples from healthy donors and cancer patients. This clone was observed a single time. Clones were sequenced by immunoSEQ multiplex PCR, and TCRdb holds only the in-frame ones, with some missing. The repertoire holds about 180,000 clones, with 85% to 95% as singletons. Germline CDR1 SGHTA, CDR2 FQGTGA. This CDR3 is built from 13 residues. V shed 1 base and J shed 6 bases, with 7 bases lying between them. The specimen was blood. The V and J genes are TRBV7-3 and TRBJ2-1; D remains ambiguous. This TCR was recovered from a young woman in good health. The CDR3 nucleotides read TGTGCCAGCAGCTTAAACTTAGCCAATGAGCAGTTCTTC. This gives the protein CASSLNLANEQFF. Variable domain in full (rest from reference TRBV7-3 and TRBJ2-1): GAGVSQTPSNKVTEKGKYVELRCDPISGHTALYWYRQSLGQGPEFLIYFQGTGAADDSGLPNDRFFAVRPEGSVSTLKIQRTERGDSAVYLCASSLNLANEQFFGPGTRLTVL.